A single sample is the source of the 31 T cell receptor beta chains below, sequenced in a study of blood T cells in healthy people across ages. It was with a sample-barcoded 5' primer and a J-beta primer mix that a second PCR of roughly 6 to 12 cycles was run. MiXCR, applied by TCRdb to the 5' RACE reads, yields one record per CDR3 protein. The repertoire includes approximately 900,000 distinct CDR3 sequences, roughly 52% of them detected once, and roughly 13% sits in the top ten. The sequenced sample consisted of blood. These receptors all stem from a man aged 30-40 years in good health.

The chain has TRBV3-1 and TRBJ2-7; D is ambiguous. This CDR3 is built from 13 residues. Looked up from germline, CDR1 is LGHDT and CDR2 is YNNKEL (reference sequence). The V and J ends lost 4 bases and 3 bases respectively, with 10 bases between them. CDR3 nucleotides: TGTGCCAGCAGCCTGCGTGGGGTCTACGAGCAGTACTTC. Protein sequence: CASSLRGVYEQYF.

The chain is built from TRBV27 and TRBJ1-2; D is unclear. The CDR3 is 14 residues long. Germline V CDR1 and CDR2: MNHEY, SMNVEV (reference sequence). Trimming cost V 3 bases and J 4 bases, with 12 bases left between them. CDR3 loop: CASSLAASGYGYTF. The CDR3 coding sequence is TGTGCCAGCAGTTTGGCCGCCAGCGGCTATGGCTACACCTTC.

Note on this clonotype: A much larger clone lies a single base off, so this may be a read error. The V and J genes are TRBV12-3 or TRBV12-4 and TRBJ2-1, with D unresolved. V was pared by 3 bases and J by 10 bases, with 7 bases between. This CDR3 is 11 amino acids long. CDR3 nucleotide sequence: TGTGCCAGCAGTTTTTTGGAGGAGCAGTTCTTC. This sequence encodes CASSFLEEQFF.

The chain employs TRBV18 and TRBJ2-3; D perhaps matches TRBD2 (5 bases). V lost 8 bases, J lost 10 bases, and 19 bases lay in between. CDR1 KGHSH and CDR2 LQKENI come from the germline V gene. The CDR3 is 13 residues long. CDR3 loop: CASALGATPAQYF. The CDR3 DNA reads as TGTGCCAGCGCTTTGGGAGCTACCCCCGCGCAGTATTTT. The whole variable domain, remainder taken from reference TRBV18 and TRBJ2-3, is NAGVMQNPRHLVRRRGQEARLRCSPMKGHSHVYWYRQLPEEGLKFMVYLQKENIIDESGMPKERFSAEFPKEGPSILRIQQVVRGDSAAYFCASALGATPAQYFGPGTRLTVL.

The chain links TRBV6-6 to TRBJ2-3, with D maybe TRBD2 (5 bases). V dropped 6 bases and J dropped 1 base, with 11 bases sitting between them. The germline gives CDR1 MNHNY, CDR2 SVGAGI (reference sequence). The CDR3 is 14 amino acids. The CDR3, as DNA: TGTGCCAGCAGCCGCGGGCACGGCACAGATACGCAGTATTTT. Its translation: CASSRGHGTDTQYF.

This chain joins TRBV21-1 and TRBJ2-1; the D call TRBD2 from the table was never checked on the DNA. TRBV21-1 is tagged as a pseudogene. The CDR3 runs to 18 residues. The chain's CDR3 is CASSKAGTSGASLLEQFF. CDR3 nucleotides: TGTGCCAGCAGCAAAGCTGGGACTAGCGGGGCGTCCCTCCTTGAGCAGTTCTTC.

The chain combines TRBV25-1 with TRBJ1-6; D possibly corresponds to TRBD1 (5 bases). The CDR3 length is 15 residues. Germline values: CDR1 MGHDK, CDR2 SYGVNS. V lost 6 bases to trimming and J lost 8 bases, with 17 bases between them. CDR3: CASSRVGVIDSPLHF. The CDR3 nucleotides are TGTGCCAGCAGCCGGGTGGGGGTCATTGATTCACCCCTCCACTTT. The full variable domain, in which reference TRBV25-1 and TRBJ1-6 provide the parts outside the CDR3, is EADIYQTPRYLVIGTGKKITLECSQTMGHDKMYWYQQDPGMELHLIHYSYGVNSTEKGDLSSESTVSRIRTEHFPLTLESARPSHTSQYLCASSRVGVIDSPLHFGNGTRLTVT.

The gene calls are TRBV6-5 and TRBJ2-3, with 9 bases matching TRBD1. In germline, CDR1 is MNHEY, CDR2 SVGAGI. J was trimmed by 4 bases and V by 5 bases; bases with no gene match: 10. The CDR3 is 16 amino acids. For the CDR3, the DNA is TGTGCCAGCAGTCGACCGGGACAGGGAGGGTCAGATACGCAGTATTTT. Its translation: CASSRPGQGGSDTQYF.

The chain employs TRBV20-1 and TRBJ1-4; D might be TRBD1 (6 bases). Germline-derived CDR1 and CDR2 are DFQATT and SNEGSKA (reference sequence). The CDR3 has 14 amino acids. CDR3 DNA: TGCAGCGCTCCTGTCCAGGGGATAGAGGAAAAACTGTTTTTT. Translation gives CSAPVQGIEEKLFF.

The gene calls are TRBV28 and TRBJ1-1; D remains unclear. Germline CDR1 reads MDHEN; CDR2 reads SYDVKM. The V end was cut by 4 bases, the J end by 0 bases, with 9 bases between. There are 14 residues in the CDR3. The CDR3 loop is CASSSGSLNTEAFF. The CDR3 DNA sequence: TGTGCCAGCAGTTCAGGCAGCCTGAACACTGAAGCTTTCTTT.

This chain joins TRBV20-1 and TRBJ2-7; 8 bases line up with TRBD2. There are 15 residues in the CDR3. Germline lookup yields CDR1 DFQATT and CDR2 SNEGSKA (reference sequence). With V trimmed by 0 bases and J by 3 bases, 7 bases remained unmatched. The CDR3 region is CSARDSGEELYEQYF. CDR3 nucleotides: TGCAGTGCTAGAGATAGCGGGGAAGAGCTCTACGAGCAGTACTTC.

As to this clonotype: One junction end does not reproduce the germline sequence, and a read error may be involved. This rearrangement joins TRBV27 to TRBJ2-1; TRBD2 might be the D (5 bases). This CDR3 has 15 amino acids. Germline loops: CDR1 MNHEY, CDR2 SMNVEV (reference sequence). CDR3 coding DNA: TGTGCCAGCAATTTAGGCGGGCGCACCCACAATGAGCAGTTCTTC. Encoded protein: CASNLGGRTHNEQFF.

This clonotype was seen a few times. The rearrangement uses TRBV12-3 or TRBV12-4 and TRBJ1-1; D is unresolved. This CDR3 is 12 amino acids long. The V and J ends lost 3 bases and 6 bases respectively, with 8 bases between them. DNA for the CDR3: TGTGCCAGCAGTTTTGGAGGGTCTGAAGCTTTCTTT. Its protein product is CASSFGGSEAFF.

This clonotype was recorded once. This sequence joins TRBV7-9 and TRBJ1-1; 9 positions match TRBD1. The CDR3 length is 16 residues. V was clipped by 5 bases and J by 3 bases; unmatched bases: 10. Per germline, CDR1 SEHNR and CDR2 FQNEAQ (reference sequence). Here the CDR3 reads CASSTLNTGGDTEAFF. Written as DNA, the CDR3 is TGTGCCAGCAGCACCCTCAATACAGGGGGCGACACTGAAGCTTTCTTT.

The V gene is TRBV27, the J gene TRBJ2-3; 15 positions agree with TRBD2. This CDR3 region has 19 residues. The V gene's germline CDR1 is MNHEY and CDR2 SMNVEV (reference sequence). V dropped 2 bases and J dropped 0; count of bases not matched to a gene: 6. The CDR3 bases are TGTGCCAGCAGTTTACTGGGACTAGCGGGGGGCCTAAGCACAGATACGCAGTATTTT. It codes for CASSLLGLAGGLSTDTQYF.

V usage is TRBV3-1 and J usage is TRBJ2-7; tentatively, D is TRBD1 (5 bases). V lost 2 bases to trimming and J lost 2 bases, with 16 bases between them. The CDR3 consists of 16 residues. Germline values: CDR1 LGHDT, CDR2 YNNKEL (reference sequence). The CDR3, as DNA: TGTGCCAGCAGCCAATCTCGTCCAGGGCGAACCTACGAGCAGTACTTC. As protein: CASSQSRPGRTYEQYF.

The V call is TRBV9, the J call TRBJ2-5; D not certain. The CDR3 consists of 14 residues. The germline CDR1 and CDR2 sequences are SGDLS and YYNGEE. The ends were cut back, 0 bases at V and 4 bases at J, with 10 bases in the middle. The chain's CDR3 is CASSVGGYGETQYF. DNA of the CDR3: TGTGCCAGCAGCGTAGGAGGTTACGGAGAGACCCAGTACTTC.

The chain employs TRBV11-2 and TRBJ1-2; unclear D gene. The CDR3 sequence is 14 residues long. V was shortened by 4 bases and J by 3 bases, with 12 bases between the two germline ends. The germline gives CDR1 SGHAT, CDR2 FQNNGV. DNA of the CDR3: TGTGCCAGCAGCTCATGGACGGATCACTATGGCTACACCTTC. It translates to CASSSWTDHYGYTF.

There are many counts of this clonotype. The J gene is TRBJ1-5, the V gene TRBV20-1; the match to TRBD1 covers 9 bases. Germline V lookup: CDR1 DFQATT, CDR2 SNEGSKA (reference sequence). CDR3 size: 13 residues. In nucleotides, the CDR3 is TGCAGCGTGGGACAGGGAGGCGGGCAGCCCCAGCATTTT. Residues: CSVGQGGGQPQHF.

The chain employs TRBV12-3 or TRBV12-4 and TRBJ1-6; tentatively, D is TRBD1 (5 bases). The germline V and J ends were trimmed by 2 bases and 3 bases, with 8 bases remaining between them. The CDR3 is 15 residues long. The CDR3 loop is CASSLQGLYNSPLHF. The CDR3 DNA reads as TGTGCCAGCAGTTTACAGGGACTCTATAATTCACCCCTCCACTTT.

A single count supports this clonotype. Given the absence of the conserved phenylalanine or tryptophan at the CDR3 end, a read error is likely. The chain's CDR3 is CSAVLANRGDYNEQFV. The CDR3 nucleotides read TGCAGTGCTGTTCTAGCGAACCGGGGAGACTACAATGAGCAGTTCGTC. The rearrangement uses TRBV20-1 and TRBJ2-1; possibly TRBD2 for D (6 bases). Germline V gene sequence: CDR1 DFQATT, CDR2 SNEGSKA (reference sequence). The CDR3 has 16 amino acids. V lost 5 bases and J lost 3, with 20 bases in between.

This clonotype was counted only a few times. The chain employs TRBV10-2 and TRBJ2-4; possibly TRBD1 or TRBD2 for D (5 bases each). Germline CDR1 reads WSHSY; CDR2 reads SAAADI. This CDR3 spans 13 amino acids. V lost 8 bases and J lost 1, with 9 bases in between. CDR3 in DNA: TGCGCCAGCGGGGGTGAGGCCAAAAACATTCAGTACTTC. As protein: CASGGEAKNIQYF.

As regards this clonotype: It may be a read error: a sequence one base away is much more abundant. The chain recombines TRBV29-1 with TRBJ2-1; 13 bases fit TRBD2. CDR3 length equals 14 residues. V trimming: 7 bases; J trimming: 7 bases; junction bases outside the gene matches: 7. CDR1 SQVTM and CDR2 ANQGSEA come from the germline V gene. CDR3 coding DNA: TGCAGCGCTGGACTAGCGGGGGATAGGAATGAGCAGTTCTTC. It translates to CSAGLAGDRNEQFF.

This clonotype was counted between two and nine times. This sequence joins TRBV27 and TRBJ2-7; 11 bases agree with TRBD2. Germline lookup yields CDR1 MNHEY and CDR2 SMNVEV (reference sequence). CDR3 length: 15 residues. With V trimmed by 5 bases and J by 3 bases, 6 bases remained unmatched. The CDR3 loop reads CASSRGTSGNYEQYF. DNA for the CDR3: TGTGCCAGCAGTCGCGGGACTAGCGGAAACTACGAGCAGTACTTC.

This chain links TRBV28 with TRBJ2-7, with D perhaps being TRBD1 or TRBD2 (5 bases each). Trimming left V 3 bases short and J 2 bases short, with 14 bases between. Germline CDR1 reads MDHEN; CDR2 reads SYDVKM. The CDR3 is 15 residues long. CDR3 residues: CASSFIRGTTYEQYF. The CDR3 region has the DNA TGTGCCAGCAGTTTTATCCGGGGCACCACCTACGAGCAGTACTTC. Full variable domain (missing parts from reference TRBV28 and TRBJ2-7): DVKVTQSSRYLVKRTGEKVFLECVQDMDHENMFWYRQDPGLGLRLIYFSYDVKMKEKGDIPEGYSVSREKKERFSLILESASTNQTSMYLCASSFIRGTTYEQYFGPGTRLTVT.

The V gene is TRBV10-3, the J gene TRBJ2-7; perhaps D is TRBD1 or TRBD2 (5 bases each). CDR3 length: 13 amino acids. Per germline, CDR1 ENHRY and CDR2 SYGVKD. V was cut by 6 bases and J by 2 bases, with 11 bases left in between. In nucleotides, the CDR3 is TGTGCCATCAGCGGGGCCAGAACCTACGAGCAGTACTTC. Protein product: CAISGARTYEQYF.

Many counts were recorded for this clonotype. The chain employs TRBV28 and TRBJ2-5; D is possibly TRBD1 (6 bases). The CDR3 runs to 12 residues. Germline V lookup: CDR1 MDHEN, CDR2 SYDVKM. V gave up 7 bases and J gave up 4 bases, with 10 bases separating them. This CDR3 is CASKKGVETQYF. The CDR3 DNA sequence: TGTGCCAGCAAAAAGGGGGTAGAGACCCAGTACTTC.

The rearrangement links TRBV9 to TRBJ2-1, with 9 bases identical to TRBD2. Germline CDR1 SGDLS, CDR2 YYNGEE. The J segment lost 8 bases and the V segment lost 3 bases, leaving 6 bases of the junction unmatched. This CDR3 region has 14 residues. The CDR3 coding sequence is TGTGCCAGCAGCGAGAGGGTAGCGGGGGATGAGCAGTTCTTC. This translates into CASSERVAGDEQFF.

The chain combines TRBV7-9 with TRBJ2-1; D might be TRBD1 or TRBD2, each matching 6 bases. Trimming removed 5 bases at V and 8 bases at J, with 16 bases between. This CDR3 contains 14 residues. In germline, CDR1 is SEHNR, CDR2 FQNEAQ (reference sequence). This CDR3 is CASSPSGARDEQFF. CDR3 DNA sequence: TGTGCCAGCAGCCCTTCGGGGGCGCGGGATGAGCAGTTCTTC.

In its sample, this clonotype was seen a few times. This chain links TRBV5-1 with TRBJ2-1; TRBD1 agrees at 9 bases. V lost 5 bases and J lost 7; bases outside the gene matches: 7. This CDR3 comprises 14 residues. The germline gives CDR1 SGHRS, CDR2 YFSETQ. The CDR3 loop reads CASSLLDRGNEQFF. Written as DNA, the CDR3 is TGCGCCAGCAGTCTGCTGGACAGGGGAAATGAGCAGTTCTTC.

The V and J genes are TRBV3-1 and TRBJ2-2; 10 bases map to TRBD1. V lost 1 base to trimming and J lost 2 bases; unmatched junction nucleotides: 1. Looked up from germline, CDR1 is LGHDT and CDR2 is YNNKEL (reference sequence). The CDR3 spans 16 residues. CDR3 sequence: CASSQGTGGNTGELFF. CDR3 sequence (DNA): TGTGCCAGCAGCCAAGGGACAGGGGGTAACACCGGGGAGCTGTTTTTT.